The source of this T cell receptor beta chain is a study of control samples from healthy donors and cancer patients. This CDR3 is built from 13 residues. From germline, CDR1 is GTSNPN and CDR2 SVGIG (reference sequence). Trimming cost V 2 bases and J 6 bases; bases outside gene matches: 2. Repertoires were generated with immunoSEQ multiplex PCR, while TCRdb's copy carries only in-frame clones and drops some. The repertoire holds some 190,000 clones, with roughly nine tenths as singletons. Sequenced material: blood. This rearrangement joins TRBV30 to TRBJ1-2, with TRBD1 matching 11 bases. The TCR was taken from a man aged 30-40 years in good health. As DNA, the CDR3 is TGTGCCTGGAGTCCGGACAGGGGGCATGGCTACACCTTC. This translates into CAWSPDRGHGYTF.